This is a list of T cell receptor beta chains from one sample in a study of early T cells in non-severe SARS-CoV-2 infection. One entry per CDR3 protein, called by TCRdb with MiXCR from the 5' RACE reads. The sample holds over 25,000 distinct CDR3 sequences, 4.5% seen once. What was sequenced was whole blood. These receptors were obtained from an adult who was a healthcare worker with PCR-confirmed SARS-CoV-2 infection or an uninfected control (not recorded which). Each CDR3 is given with its conserved first and last residue. Fields, in order: clone size, J gene, V gene, D gene, CDR3 DNA, CDR3 protein. The D gene is left open where the match is weak. Only part of the rows carry a size: once, few, many, or a class if the clone is expanded.

abundance: NA
j_gene: TRBJ1-1
v_gene: TRBV7-9
d_gene: TRBD1
CDR3nt: TGTGCCAGCAGCTTGGGGCGACAGGGGGAAAACACTGAAGCTTTCTTT
CDR3aa: CASSLGRQGENTEAFF

abundance: many
j_gene: TRBJ1-2
v_gene: TRBV29-1
d_gene: NA
CDR3nt: TGCAGCGTTGAGGGGCACGGGGACTTCTACACCTTC
CDR3aa: CSVEGHGDFYTF

abundance: few
j_gene: TRBJ1-2
v_gene: TRBV3-1
d_gene: NA
CDR3nt: TGTGCCAGCAGCCTCTGGGGTGGCTACACCTTC
CDR3aa: CASSLWGGYTF

abundance: many
j_gene: TRBJ1-1
v_gene: TRBV10-2
d_gene: NA
CDR3nt: TGCGCCAGCAGCTGGTTGGACGGGACTTTCTTT
CDR3aa: CASSWLDGTFF

abundance: many
j_gene: TRBJ2-2
v_gene: TRBV7-3
d_gene: NA
CDR3nt: TGTGCCAGCAGCTTAACTTTTTTGGGCGGGCTGAACACCGGGGAGCTGTTTTTT
CDR3aa: CASSLTFLGGLNTGELFF

abundance: many
j_gene: TRBJ2-2
v_gene: TRBV12-3/TRBV12-4
d_gene: TRBD1
CDR3nt: TGTGCCAGCAGAACACAGGGGGCTTTGAACACCGGGGAGCTGTTTTTT
CDR3aa: CASRTQGALNTGELFF

abundance: many
j_gene: TRBJ2-2
v_gene: TRBV5-4
d_gene: TRBD1
CDR3nt: TGTGCCAGCAGCTTGGCTACGGACAGGGTGGCCGGGGAGCTGTTTTTT
CDR3aa: CASSLATDRVAGELFF

abundance: many
j_gene: TRBJ2-3
v_gene: TRBV29-1
d_gene: NA
CDR3nt: TGCAGCGTTGACACCCTTCTAGATGATACGCAGTATTTT
CDR3aa: CSVDTLLDDTQYF

abundance: NA
j_gene: TRBJ1-4
v_gene: TRBV5-6
d_gene: TRBD1
CDR3nt: TGTGCCAGCAGTCGGACAGGGGGAGCAGCTAATGAAAAACTGTTTTTT
CDR3aa: CASSRTGGAANEKLFF

abundance: medium-sized
j_gene: TRBJ2-7
v_gene: TRBV6-2/TRBV6-3
d_gene: NA
CDR3nt: TGTGCCAGCAGTTACAGGGACGGATCCTACGAGCAGTACTTC
CDR3aa: CASSYRDGSYEQYF

abundance: few
j_gene: TRBJ1-5
v_gene: TRBV20-1
d_gene: NA
CDR3nt: TGCAGTGCCAGAGAGGTCAGGGGCAATCAGCCCCAGCATTTT
CDR3aa: CSAREVRGNQPQHF

abundance: few
j_gene: TRBJ1-2
v_gene: TRBV6-5
d_gene: NA
CDR3nt: TGTGCCAGCAGCCCTTCCACGTTCACGCCGGGCTACACCTTC
CDR3aa: CASSPSTFTPGYTF

abundance: few
j_gene: TRBJ1-1
v_gene: TRBV20-1
d_gene: NA
CDR3nt: TGCAGTGCTAGAGATCCGAACAGGGCGAACACTGAAGCTTTCTTT
CDR3aa: CSARDPNRANTEAFF

abundance: medium-sized
j_gene: TRBJ2-3
v_gene: TRBV7-2
d_gene: NA
CDR3nt: TGTGCCAGCAGCCTCACAGATACGCAGTATTTT
CDR3aa: CASSLTDTQYF

abundance: few
j_gene: TRBJ2-4
v_gene: TRBV4-1
d_gene: NA
CDR3nt: TGCGCCAGCAGCCAAGACAACTACTCCAAAAACATTCAGTACTTC
CDR3aa: CASSQDNYSKNIQYF

abundance: many
j_gene: TRBJ2-2
v_gene: TRBV11-2
d_gene: NA
CDR3nt: TGTGCCAGCAGCACCCATCGGTCTACGGAGCTGTTTTTT
CDR3aa: CASSTHRSTELFF

abundance: many
j_gene: TRBJ2-3
v_gene: TRBV6-1
d_gene: TRBD2
CDR3nt: TGTGCCAGCAGTGAAGCGCCTGGCGGGGGGGCGTATACGCAGTATTTT
CDR3aa: CASSEAPGGGAYTQYF

abundance: many
j_gene: TRBJ1-4
v_gene: TRBV19
d_gene: NA
CDR3nt: TGTGCCAGTAGTATGTTTGGTGAAAAACTGTTTTTT
CDR3aa: CASSMFGEKLFF

abundance: NA
j_gene: TRBJ1-3
v_gene: TRBV18
d_gene: NA
CDR3nt: TGTGCCAGCTCCCTCGACGGAAACACCATATATTTT
CDR3aa: CASSLDGNTIYF

abundance: many
j_gene: TRBJ1-4
v_gene: TRBV19
d_gene: NA
CDR3nt: TGTGCCAGTAGTACAGGGGAATTATCTGAAAAACTGTTTTTT
CDR3aa: CASSTGELSEKLFF

abundance: many
j_gene: TRBJ2-3
v_gene: TRBV7-2
d_gene: NA
CDR3nt: TGTGCCAGCAGCGAAAGGGAAACGCAGTATTTT
CDR3aa: CASSERETQYF

abundance: many
j_gene: TRBJ1-5
v_gene: TRBV30
d_gene: TRBD1
CDR3nt: TGTGCCTGGAGTAGACAGGGAGGTCAGCCCCAGCATTTT
CDR3aa: CAWSRQGGQPQHF

abundance: NA
j_gene: TRBJ2-1
v_gene: TRBV24-1
d_gene: NA
CDR3nt: TGTGCCACCAGACTAGGAGATGAGCAGTTCTTC
CDR3aa: CATRLGDEQFF

abundance: NA
j_gene: TRBJ1-6
v_gene: TRBV2
d_gene: NA
CDR3nt: TGTGCCAGCAGTGCAGACAAGTATTCACCCCTCCACTTT
CDR3aa: CASSADKYSPLHF

abundance: few
j_gene: TRBJ1-1
v_gene: TRBV9
d_gene: TRBD1
CDR3nt: TGTGCCAGCAGCGCCCACGAAACAGGGGAAATTGAAGCTTTCTTT
CDR3aa: CASSAHETGEIEAFF

abundance: medium-sized
j_gene: TRBJ1-3
v_gene: TRBV29-1
d_gene: NA
CDR3nt: TGCAGCGTCATTTGGAGGAACTCTGGAAACACCATATATTTT
CDR3aa: CSVIWRNSGNTIYF

abundance: few
j_gene: TRBJ2-1
v_gene: TRBV10-3
d_gene: NA
CDR3nt: TGTGCCATCAAGACGTCGCTAGTACCCTACAATGAGCAGTTCTTC
CDR3aa: CAIKTSLVPYNEQFF

abundance: many
j_gene: TRBJ2-1
v_gene: TRBV10-2
d_gene: NA
CDR3nt: TGCGCCAGCATTGCGGACCGAAAGACCGGGAATGAGCAGTTCTTC
CDR3aa: CASIADRKTGNEQFF

abundance: many
j_gene: TRBJ2-2
v_gene: TRBV6-6
d_gene: TRBD1
CDR3nt: TGTGCCAGCAGTCGCCGACAGGGAAACACCGGGGAGCTGTTTTTT
CDR3aa: CASSRRQGNTGELFF

abundance: few
j_gene: TRBJ2-1
v_gene: TRBV11-2
d_gene: TRBD2
CDR3nt: TGTGCCAGCAGCACCACTAGCGGGGGGGCGGATGAGCAGTTCTTC
CDR3aa: CASSTTSGGADEQFF

abundance: many
j_gene: TRBJ2-1
v_gene: TRBV4-1
d_gene: NA
CDR3nt: TGCGCCAGCAGGCATCTCGGGAGTATCAATGAGCAGTTCTTC
CDR3aa: CASRHLGSINEQFF

abundance: many
j_gene: TRBJ2-1
v_gene: TRBV4-2
d_gene: NA
CDR3nt: TGTGCCAGCAGCCAAGCGGGGGCCAGTGAGCAGTTCTTC
CDR3aa: CASSQAGASEQFF

abundance: many
j_gene: TRBJ2-7
v_gene: TRBV29-1
d_gene: TRBD2
CDR3nt: TGCAGCGTTGAAGGCGGGCTAGCGGGAGGGTCCTACGAGCAGTACTTC
CDR3aa: CSVEGGLAGGSYEQYF

abundance: many
j_gene: TRBJ2-5
v_gene: TRBV6-1
d_gene: NA
CDR3nt: TGTGCCAGCAGTTGGGGACAAGAGACCCAGTACTTC
CDR3aa: CASSWGQETQYF

abundance: many
j_gene: TRBJ2-7
v_gene: TRBV7-2
d_gene: NA
CDR3nt: TGTGCCAGCAGCTTATCGCAGGAATACGAGCAGTACTTC
CDR3aa: CASSLSQEYEQYF

abundance: many
j_gene: TRBJ2-3
v_gene: TRBV10-3
d_gene: NA
CDR3nt: TGTGCCATCAGTGCGGTCGGGGCACCTAGCACAGATACGCAGTATTTT
CDR3aa: CAISAVGAPSTDTQYF

abundance: NA
j_gene: TRBJ2-7
v_gene: TRBV7-2
d_gene: TRBD1
CDR3nt: TGTGCCACCGTCCGGGACAGGAACTACGAGCAGTACTTC
CDR3aa: CATVRDRNYEQYF

abundance: NA
j_gene: TRBJ2-1
v_gene: TRBV5-4
d_gene: TRBD2
CDR3nt: TGTGCCAGCAGTAAGGGACTAGCCGAGACTGAGCAGTTCTTC
CDR3aa: CASSKGLAETEQFF

abundance: many
j_gene: TRBJ2-7
v_gene: TRBV6-2/TRBV6-3
d_gene: NA
CDR3nt: TGTGCCAGCAGCCCCCCCTTTTCTTACGAGCAGTACTTC
CDR3aa: CASSPPFSYEQYF

abundance: NA
j_gene: TRBJ1-1
v_gene: TRBV12-3/TRBV12-4
d_gene: NA
CDR3nt: TGTGCCAGCAGCCTATCCGCCGGGACGCAAGCTTTCTTT
CDR3aa: CASSLSAGTQAFF

abundance: many
j_gene: TRBJ2-4
v_gene: TRBV29-1
d_gene: NA
CDR3nt: TGCAGCGTTGAACTCCAGAAGGCTCGCAACATTCAGTACTTC
CDR3aa: CSVELQKARNIQYF

abundance: NA
j_gene: TRBJ2-2
v_gene: TRBV6-6
d_gene: NA
CDR3nt: TGTGCCGGACGTTCAGGGTTCGGGGAGCTGTTTTTT
CDR3aa: CAGRSGFGELFF

abundance: medium-sized
j_gene: TRBJ2-1
v_gene: TRBV20-1
d_gene: TRBD2
CDR3nt: TGCAGTGCTAGGGGACTAGCGGGATACAATGAGCAGTTCTTC
CDR3aa: CSARGLAGYNEQFF

abundance: few
j_gene: TRBJ2-7
v_gene: TRBV11-1
d_gene: TRBD2
CDR3nt: TGTGCCAGCAGCACCCCCCTGGTTCGGGGGGAAGCCTACGAGCAGTACTTC
CDR3aa: CASSTPLVRGEAYEQYF

abundance: NA
j_gene: TRBJ2-3
v_gene: TRBV5-1
d_gene: TRBD2
CDR3nt: TGCGCCAGCAGCCCGCGGGGGGGCAAAACAGATACGCAGTATTTT
CDR3aa: CASSPRGGKTDTQYF

abundance: many
j_gene: TRBJ2-2
v_gene: TRBV19
d_gene: TRBD1
CDR3nt: TGTGCCAGTGTCAGGGACAGCGCGAACACCGGGGAGCTGTTTTTT
CDR3aa: CASVRDSANTGELFF

abundance: many
j_gene: TRBJ2-2
v_gene: TRBV5-1
d_gene: TRBD2
CDR3nt: TGCGCCAGCAGCGGAGGGAGGGGTGTGAACACCGGGGAGCTGTTTTTT
CDR3aa: CASSGGRGVNTGELFF

abundance: many
j_gene: TRBJ2-2
v_gene: TRBV4-2
d_gene: NA
CDR3nt: TGTGCCAGCAGCCAACAAGCGCAGAACACCGGGGAGCTGTTTTTT
CDR3aa: CASSQQAQNTGELFF

abundance: NA
j_gene: TRBJ2-7
v_gene: TRBV18
d_gene: NA
CDR3nt: TGTGCCAGCTCTCCTACTCTCGCAAGGGAGCAGTACTTC
CDR3aa: CASSPTLAREQYF